The 30 T cell receptor beta chains listed next were all sequenced from one sample in a study of cytomegalovirus exposure and HLA in healthy donors (dated by TCRdb to between 2016 and 2019). Libraries came from the immunoSEQ multiplex PCR assay. The multiplex PCR relied on a mix of 60 forward primers for TCR Vbeta segments and 13 reverse primers for TCR Jbeta segments. The table was pulled from immuneACCESS by TCRdb, which kept in-frame rearrangements only. Such tables lose some clones; where checked, under half of the loss comes from unresolved V genes, and the rest has no known cause. For this sample the table gives about 150,000 clones, of which roughly 85% were detected only once. The ten largest clones capture 3% to 3.5% of the sample. The sequencing input was PBMCs. The receptors were gathered from a male donor in good health and CMV-seronegative.

The chain links TRBV5-6 to TRBJ2-5, with D uncertain. CDR1 is SGHDT and CDR2 is YYEEEE in the germline V gene. V lost 4 bases, J lost 5 bases, and 21 bases lay in between. This CDR3 region has 16 residues. The CDR3 DNA reads TGTGCCAGCAGCCCTGGAGCTAGTTTTTTTTCGGAGACCCAGTACTTC. Translated, it gives CASSPGASFFSETQYF.

The rearrangement links TRBV19 to TRBJ2-5; a possible D gene is TRBD1 (5 bases). The CDR3 covers 14 residues. Trimming cost V 4 bases and J 5 bases, with 14 bases left between them. Germline values: CDR1 LNHDA, CDR2 SQIVND (reference sequence). CDR3 in DNA: TGTGCCAGTAGTAGCGGCAGGGCCTGGGAGACCCAGTACTTC. Amino acid sequence: CASSSGRAWETQYF.

V is TRBV5-6 and J is TRBJ2-1; 10 bases agree with TRBD2. The CDR3 runs 14 residues. The V and J ends lost 4 bases and 6 bases, in that order; junction bases with no gene match: 4. The germline CDR1 and CDR2 sequences are SGHDT and YYEEEE. CDR3 amino acids: CASSRRTSGNEQFF. The CDR3 region has the DNA TGTGCCAGCAGCCGTAGGACTAGCGGCAATGAGCAGTTCTTC.

This chain joins TRBV2 and TRBJ1-2; D call uncertain. The V gene's germline CDR1 is SNHLY and CDR2 FYNNEI. The CDR3 is 15 residues long. V shed 4 bases and J shed 4 bases, with 16 bases lying between them. In DNA, the CDR3 is TGTGCCAGCAGTGGATCAGGTAGCGGTGGCTATGGCTACACCTTC. Translated, it gives CASSGSGSGGYGYTF.

The rearrangement joins TRBV5-6 to TRBJ1-1; possibly TRBD1 for D (5 bases). Trimming removed 0 bases at V and 0 bases at J, with 15 bases between. This CDR3 is built from 17 residues. The V gene's germline CDR1 is SGHDT and CDR2 YYEEEE. The CDR3 DNA reads TGTGCCAGCAGCTTGGGTAGGACAAAATGGATGAACACTGAAGCTTTCTTT. This translates into CASSLGRTKWMNTEAFF.

This chain links TRBV27 with TRBJ1-2, with D possibly TRBD1 on 5 matching bases. CDR3 length: 13 amino acids. The V and J ends lost 7 bases and 8 bases respectively, with 17 bases between them. Germline CDR1 and CDR2: MNHEY and SMNVEV (reference sequence). CDR3 sequence (DNA): TGTGCCAGCACTAACATGCGGGGGGGAGGCTACACCTTC. Translation: CASTNMRGGGYTF.

This clone was counted between two and nine times. The gene calls are TRBV7-6 and TRBJ2-1; perhaps TRBD2 as D (6 bases). CDR3 size: 14 residues. Germline CDR1 reads SGHVS; CDR2 reads FNYEAQ. Trimming removed 4 bases at V and 6 bases at J, with 13 bases between. The chain's CDR3 is CASSSRGGANEQFF. For the CDR3, the DNA is TGTGCCAGCAGCTCCCGCGGAGGGGCCAATGAGCAGTTCTTC.

With respect to this clone: One junction end disagrees with the germline gene, perhaps due to a read error. V gene TRBV7-9 combines with J gene TRBJ1-1; D gene uncertain. Germline CDR1 and CDR2: SEHNR and FQNEAQ (reference sequence). This CDR3 is built from 13 residues. CDR3 loop: CSSSLVENTEAFF. The CDR3 DNA reads TGTTCCAGCAGCTTAGTAGAGAACACTGAAGCTTTCTTT.

The chain uses TRBV7-9 and TRBJ2-1; 7 bases align to TRBD2. V gave up 5 bases and J gave up 7 bases; unmatched junction bases: 11. The CDR3 is made up of 15 amino acids. Germline assignment: CDR1 SEHNR and CDR2 FQNEAQ (reference sequence). The CDR3 is CASSVTSAMVNEQFF. CDR3 nucleotides: TGTGCCAGCAGCGTAACTAGCGCTATGGTTAATGAGCAGTTCTTC.

V gene TRBV10-3 combines with J gene TRBJ2-7; TRBD2 might be the D (6 bases). This CDR3 region has 12 residues. Trimming took 8 bases from V and 1 from J, leaving 9 bases between them. CDR1 is ENHRY and CDR2 is SYGVKD in the germline V gene. CDR3 sequence (DNA): TGTGCCATCGGGACTGGATCCTACGAGCAGTACTTC. Its protein is CAIGTGSYEQYF.

The chain couples TRBV15 to TRBJ1-2; no definite D call. The V end lost 0 bases, the J end lost 1 base, and 6 bases lay between the germline ends. Germline V lookup: CDR1 LNHNV, CDR2 YYDKDF (reference sequence). CDR3 length: 14 residues. The CDR3 reads CATSRERGNYGYTF. The CDR3 bases are TGTGCCACCAGCAGAGAGCGGGGTAACTATGGCTACACCTTC.

J is TRBJ2-1 and V is TRBV28; D ambiguous. Between the trimmed V and J ends, which lost 5 bases and 9 bases, there was a span of 17 bases. The CDR3 totals 14 residues. The V gene's germline CDR1 is MDHEN and CDR2 SYDVKM. CDR3 DNA sequence: TGTGCCAGCAGTGATTTCCGCGGTGCTACTGAGCAGTTCTTC. Residues: CASSDFRGATEQFF.

The chain carries TRBV19 and TRBJ1-1; D possibly corresponds to TRBD1 (6 bases). CDR3 length: 12 amino acids. V lost 4 bases, J lost 11 bases, and 14 bases lay in between. Germline CDR1 reads LNHDA; CDR2 reads SQIVND (reference sequence). Written as DNA, the CDR3 is TGTGCCAGTAGTAGGCCGGGACAAGTGGCTTTCTTT. Protein sequence: CASSRPGQVAFF.

The V call is TRBV5-1, the J call TRBJ2-7; D possibly corresponds to TRBD2 (6 bases). CDR1 SGHRS and CDR2 YFSETQ come from the germline V gene. CDR3 size: 13 residues. The germline V and J ends were trimmed by 4 bases and 5 bases, with 13 bases remaining between them. The CDR3 DNA sequence: TGCGCCAGCAGCACCCGGGACTGGAACGAGCAGTACTTC. The encoded protein is CASSTRDWNEQYF.

The chain has TRBV19 and TRBJ2-1; 8 bases line up with TRBD1. The germline CDR1 and CDR2 sequences are LNHDA and SQIVND (reference sequence). V was clipped by 5 bases and J by 1 base; unmatched bases: 10. The CDR3 runs to 17 residues. CDR3 in amino acids: CASSLAQGVFSYNEQFF. CDR3 in DNA: TGTGCCAGTAGTTTGGCACAGGGGGTCTTTTCCTACAATGAGCAGTTCTTC.

This clone was detected only a few times. The chain recombines TRBV10-2 with TRBJ2-1, with TRBD2 matching 7 bases. Germline V gene data show CDR1 as WSHSY and CDR2 as SAAADI. Trimming at V came to 2 bases and at J to 4 bases, leaving 5 bases not matched to a gene. The CDR3 length is 15 residues. The CDR3 bases are TGCGCCAGCAGTGAGGCGGGAGTGGGGTACAATGAGCAGTTCTTC. Translated: CASSEAGVGYNEQFF.

This chain joins TRBV7-3 and TRBJ1-1; no definite D call. Germline CDR1 SGHTA, CDR2 FQGTGA. Between the trimmed V and J ends, which lost 1 base and 1 base, there was a span of 16 bases. CDR3 size: 17 residues. The CDR3 sequence: CASSLNGGLGKNTEAFF. The CDR3 coding sequence is TGTGCCAGCAGCTTAAATGGTGGGCTTGGCAAGAACACTGAAGCTTTCTTT.

This clone was observed a handful of times. This chain uses TRBV11-3 with TRBJ2-1, with D possibly being TRBD2 (7 bases). This CDR3 region has 16 residues. Trimming cost V 4 bases and J 5 bases, with 18 bases left between them. The V gene's germline CDR1 is SGHNT and CDR2 YENEEA. CDR3 coding DNA: TGTGCCAGCAGCTCCCTAGGGGGTGCGGGAGACAATGAGCAGTTCTTC. Protein product: CASSSLGGAGDNEQFF. The full variable domain, in which reference TRBV11-3 and TRBJ2-1 provide the parts outside the CDR3, is EAGVVQSPRYKIIEKKQPVAFWCNPISGHNTLYWYLQNLGQGPELLIRYENEEAVDDSQLPKDRFSAERLKGVDSTLKIQPAELGDSAVYLCASSSLGGAGDNEQFFGPGTRLTVL.

The gene calls are TRBV7-8 and TRBJ1-5; D gene uncertain. Germline values: CDR1 SGHVS, CDR2 FQNEAQ. V gave up 4 bases and J gave up 0 bases, with 13 bases separating them. There are 16 residues in the CDR3. The CDR3 DNA reads as TGTGCCAGCAGCTCCCGCCCGGGGTATAGCAATCAGCCCCAGCATTTT. It yields the protein CASSSRPGYSNQPQHF.

The chain uses TRBV6-1 and TRBJ1-6; TRBD1 is a possible D gene (5 bases). This CDR3 has 15 amino acids. CDR1 and CDR2 from the germline V gene are MNHNS and SASEGT. V was trimmed by 0 bases and J by 10 bases, leaving 13 bases between them. Written as DNA, the CDR3 is TGTGCCAGCAGTGAAGCGTGGGTACAGGCGTCACCCCTCCACTTT. Translating it yields CASSEAWVQASPLHF.

V gene TRBV2 combines with J gene TRBJ1-2; 7 bases are a match to TRBD1. The ends lost 2 bases at V and 7 bases at J; junction bases unmatched: 4. The CDR3 runs to 13 residues. Germline CDR1 and CDR2: SNHLY and FYNNEI. The CDR3: CASSEITGAGYTF. The CDR3 region has the DNA TGTGCCAGCAGTGAAATTACAGGGGCTGGCTACACCTTC.

The chain recombines TRBV11-3 with TRBJ2-3, with 9 nucleotides matching TRBD1. V shed 5 bases, J shed 5 bases, and the junction held 8 bases outside the gene matches. The length of the CDR3 is 15 residues. Germline CDR1 and CDR2: SGHNT and YENEEA. The CDR3 sequence is CASSAPGQGEDTQYF. CDR3 sequence (DNA): TGTGCCAGCAGCGCCCCGGGACAGGGAGAAGATACGCAGTATTTT.

J is TRBJ2-5 and V is TRBV14, with D possibly TRBD2 on 7 matching bases. V lost 2 bases and J lost 4, with 14 bases in between. Germline V gives CDR1 SGHDN, CDR2 FVKESK. This CDR3 region has 15 residues. CDR3 in DNA: TGTGCCAGCAGCCAACGGGGGGCAGTTGGAGAGACCCAGTACTTC. This sequence encodes CASSQRGAVGETQYF.

This clone was seen more than once but under ten times. V usage is TRBV6-1 and J usage is TRBJ2-2; D is possibly TRBD1 (6 bases). V lost 6 bases, J lost 1 base, and 12 bases lay in between. This CDR3 is 15 amino acids long. Germline CDR1 MNHNS, CDR2 SASEGT. CDR3 residues: CASSPTGVNTGELFF. The CDR3 nucleotides read TGTGCCAGCAGCCCGACAGGAGTGAACACCGGGGAGCTGTTTTTT.

Only one count was recorded for this clone. The genes are TRBV18 and TRBJ1-2; D unclear. Trimming removed 0 bases at V and 0 bases at J, with 5 bases between. Germline CDR1 is KGHSH and CDR2 is LQKENI. The length of the CDR3 is 14 residues. The CDR3 region is CASSPPGSNYGYTF. DNA of the CDR3: TGTGCCAGCTCACCACCCGGGTCTAACTATGGCTACACCTTC.

In DNA, the CDR3 is TGTGCCAGCAGGGACTCACCGGGACAGGGGGCTTTTGACACTGAAGCTTTCTTT. Its translation: CASRDSPGQGAFDTEAFF. The gene calls are TRBV27 and TRBJ1-1, with TRBD1 matching 12 bases. Germline trimming cut 6 bases from V and 3 bases from J; bases unmatched to any gene: 14. Germline CDR1 MNHEY, CDR2 SMNVEV (reference sequence). The CDR3 totals 18 residues.

The V gene is TRBV28, the J gene TRBJ2-5; D is uncertain. CDR3 length equals 13 residues. Germline CDR1 MDHEN, CDR2 SYDVKM. Trimming left V 7 bases short and J 5 bases short, with 14 bases between. The CDR3 sequence is CASTRPYRETQYF. CDR3 sequence (DNA): TGTGCCAGCACGAGGCCATACCGGGAGACCCAGTACTTC.

The J gene is TRBJ2-7, the V gene TRBV4-1, with 10 bases lining up with TRBD2. CDR3 length: 18 residues. Per germline, CDR1 MGHRA and CDR2 YSYEKL. The ends lost 4 bases at V and 2 bases at J; junction bases unmatched: 14. CDR3 DNA: TGCGCCAGCAGCCCCGGGACTAGCGTCCCCGGCGCCCCCTACGAGCAGTACTTC. Translating gives CASSPGTSVPGAPYEQYF.

This chain uses TRBV5-1 with TRBJ1-6; the D is unclear. V lost 2 bases and J 4 bases, leaving 7 bases between the germline ends. The germline CDR1 and CDR2 sequences are SGHRS and YFSETQ. The CDR3 is 14 residues long. CDR3 loop: CASSLESYNSPLHF. As DNA, the CDR3 is TGCGCCAGCAGCTTAGAGAGTTATAATTCACCCCTCCACTTT. Drawing the rest from reference TRBV5-1 and TRBJ1-6, the complete variable domain is KAGVTQTPRYLIKTRGQQVTLSCSPISGHRSVSWYQQTPGQGLQFLFEYFSETQRNKGNFPGRFSGRQFSNSRSEMNVSTLELGDSALYLCASSLESYNSPLHFGNGTRLTVT.

The chain joins TRBV11-2 to TRBJ2-7; D remains ambiguous. The CDR3 loop spans 14 amino acids. Germline V lookup: CDR1 SGHAT, CDR2 FQNNGV. V lost 4 bases to trimming and J lost 0 bases, with 10 bases between them. CDR3 nucleotide sequence: TGTGCCAGCAGCTCCGTCAGGAACTCCTACGAGCAGTACTTC. Translating it yields CASSSVRNSYEQYF.